This TCR beta chain was identified during a study of cytomegalovirus exposure and HLA in healthy donors. Germline values: CDR1 SEHNR, CDR2 FQNEAQ (reference sequence). The CDR3 totals 15 residues. The V end was cut by 6 bases, the J end by 5 bases, with 14 bases between. The PCR contained 60 Vbeta and 13 Jbeta primers. The method was immunoSEQ multiplex PCR; TCRdb's version includes in-frame clones alone and lacks a portion of them. The ten top clones account for more than 0.95%, within a sample of around 200,000 clones. This receptor was obtained from a girl aged 2 to 10 in good health and CMV-seropositive. This chain uses TRBV7-9 with TRBJ2-6; no reliable D call. The sample was PBMCs. The CDR3 bases are TGTGCCAGCAGTTCCAGCGTCCCCCGGGCCAACGTCCTGACTTTC. Protein sequence: CASSSSVPRANVLTF.